This TCR beta chain comes out of a study of response to subunit inactivated influenza vaccine. Study-wide findings and caveats: The authors suggested that every seasonal influenza vaccination recruits few new T cells.

Details on this clonotype: Its cognate antigen is unknown. Its ends do not fully match the called genes, so a read error is possible.

TCRdb re-derived calls from the RT-PCR reads in MiXCR, one entry per CDR3 protein. The data show hundreds of thousands of distinct CDR3 sequences, 13% to 15% seen once. Germline assignment: CDR1 SGHRS and CDR2 YFSETQ. The CDR3 runs to 14 residues. The sequences come from PBMCs from blood, collected 14 to 15 days before vaccination. The chain is built from TRBV5-1 and TRBJ2-7, with D possibly being TRBD2 (7 bases). This TCR was sampled from a man aged 50 to 59 who received an inactivated influenza vaccine. The CDR3 here is CASCLGGGNYEQYF. The CDR3 region has the DNA TGCGCCAGCTGCTTGGGAGGGGGTAACTACGAGCAGTACTTC.